This TCR beta chain comes out of a study of STAT5B mutations in CD4+ large granular lymphocyte leukemia (dated by TCRdb to between 2021 and 2024). With respect to the entire study: Among the healthy controls, the CDR3 'QG' motif was associated with a particular HLA allele. Flow cytometry performed on FACSCanto II or FACSVerse showed that the purified fractions had more than 95% purity among lymphocytes. The study compared the TCRbeta repertoires of patients with CD4+ T-cell large granular lymphocyte leukemia against the TCRbeta repertoires of healthy blood donors. Results the study describes overall, beyond this receptor: Enrichment of TRBV06-family usage was observed among the top patient clones (8/27) relative to healthy controls (2/35). The main leukemic clonotypes were found to be private to each patient, although around 24% of the main leukemic clonotypes were detected at low frequency in the non-leukemic repertoires of other patients. The data were not HLA-matched, and the higher clonality in CD4+ T-LGLL than in CD8+ T-LGLL could be due to the relatively small sample size. Greater clonality appeared to be present in CD4-sorted patient repertoires than in healthy CD4+ repertoires, and the difference was retained after the putative leukemic clones were removed.

Taken from the germline V gene, the CDR1 and CDR2 loops are KGHSH and LQKENI. V is clipped by 1 base and J by 3 bases, and the sequence between their germline boundaries is 7 bases long. Inclusive of the bounding cysteine and phenylalanine, the CDR3 is 13 residues long. Only the CDR3 part of the read is kept: 39 bases, read in frame from the first base. Concerning this clone itself: The antigen it binds to is not known. No quality values exist for individual bases; no much larger clone is one base distant.

The immunoSEQ assay at survey resolution was applied to genomic DNA for sequencing of TCRbeta rearrangements. The published analysis was carried out like this. In the TCR sequencing data, the lowest productive clonotype frequency that could be detected was 2.59 x 10-5. Analyses included only productive TCRbeta rearrangements, meaning complete and in-frame sequences. Simpson clonality, calculated in the immunoSEQ Analyzer version 3.0, was used as the measure of sample clonality. Based on frequency, clones were grouped as very rare, small, medium, large (1-20%) or hyperexpanded (>20%). OLGA 1.2.3 estimated generation probabilities, VDJtools produced V-gene circos plots, VDJdb was queried for specificities, and GLIPH identified CDR3 motifs. This immuneACCESS table, as held by TCRdb, lists in-frame sequences with V and J called but not all clones. Of the missing ones, under half trace to an unresolved V gene in checked studies; the others have no known cause. V and J calls and clone size follow that table, whereas D and trimming were derived from the DNA. Within this sample are tens of thousands of clones, with 72% of them counted one time only. Of the sample, 2% falls within the top ten clones.

Buffy coats from 35 to 45 blood donors, supplied by the Finnish Red Cross blood service, were used as healthy controls. All TCR-sequenced material derived from peripheral blood: patient blood samples and healthy donor buffy coats. Ficoll-Hypaque gradient centrifugation was used to isolate peripheral blood mononuclear cells. CD4+ cells were purified magnetically from the buffy coats of healthy controls. Genomic DNA was extracted using the Gentra Puregene Cell and Tissue kit, and a Qubit 2.0 fluorometer was used to quantify it. This TCR came from a human donor in good health. Sequencing was carried out using CD4+ T cells from blood buffy coats. The chain is assembled from TRBV18 and TRBJ2-7; matching of 6 bases hints at TRBD2 as the D gene. The CDR3: CASSPQGLYEQYF. The sequenced DNA: TGTGCCAGCTCACCACAGGGACTCTACGAGCAGTACTTC.